Listed here are 22 T cell receptor beta chains from one sample, sequenced in a study of blood T cells in healthy people across ages. It was with a sample-barcoded 5' primer and a J-beta primer mix that a second PCR of roughly 7 to 12 cycles was run. TCRdb reprocessed the 5' RACE reads via MiXCR and lists one record per CDR3 protein. This sample carries 1.5 million to 2 million distinct CDR3 sequences, 49% of them seen once, and the ten largest clones take around 2.1%. Sequenced material: blood. These receptor sequences come from a middle-aged woman in good health.

This clonotype occurred a few times. The chain has TRBV28 and TRBJ2-3; D might be TRBD2 (5 bases). The germline CDR1 and CDR2 sequences are MDHEN and SYDVKM. Trimming left V 11 bases short and J 4 bases short, with 13 bases between. This CDR3 has 12 residues. The CDR3 is CAGGGRADTQYF. In DNA form, the CDR3 reads TGTGCCGGAGGCGGGCGGGCAGATACGCAGTATTTT.

V gene TRBV6-5 combines with J gene TRBJ1-1; D is unresolved. Germline CDR1 is MNHEY and CDR2 is SVGAGI. The CDR3 length is 13 residues. V lost 5 bases and J 7 bases, leaving 14 bases between the germline ends. The CDR3 bases are TGTGCCAGCAGTCGCCGTATTTCAGATGAAGCTTTCTTT. Translating gives CASSRRISDEAFF.

This CDR3 is CATSDLGTASTDTQYF. Here the CDR3 DNA reads TGTGCCACCAGTGATTTGGGGACGGCTAGCACAGATACGCAGTATTTT. The J gene is TRBJ2-3, the V gene TRBV24-1, with D perhaps TRBD1 or TRBD2 (5 bases each). The V and J ends lost 0 bases and 0 bases respectively, with 9 bases between them. The V gene's germline CDR1 is KGHDR and CDR2 SFDVKD. CDR3 length: 16 amino acids.

There are many counts of this clonotype. The rearrangement links TRBV29-1 to TRBJ2-5; the D gene could be TRBD1 or TRBD2 (6 bases each). The V gene's germline CDR1 is SQVTM and CDR2 ANQGSEA. Trimming pared 6 bases from V and 5 bases from J, leaving 13 bases between. CDR3 size: 12 residues. This chain's CDR3 is CSVGGRRETQYF. The CDR3, as DNA: TGCAGCGTCGGGGGCCGGAGGGAGACCCAGTACTTC.

This clonotype has a handful of counts. This chain links TRBV28 with TRBJ2-7, with 9 bases matching TRBD1. Germline CDR1 is MDHEN and CDR2 is SYDVKM. The length of the CDR3 is 15 residues. With 6 bases clipped from V and 1 base from J, the junction kept 7 bases outside the gene matches. The CDR3 sequence is CASSRGQGRSYEQYF. CDR3 bases: TGTGCCAGCAGCCGCGGACAGGGGAGGTCCTACGAGCAGTACTTC.

The rearrangement links TRBV28 to TRBJ1-2, with 7 nucleotides matching TRBD1. Losses at the gene ends were 5 bases for V and 4 bases for J; bases not matched to a gene: 10. Germline V gene data show CDR1 as MDHEN and CDR2 as SYDVKM. The CDR3 runs 15 residues. The CDR3 nucleotides read TGTGCCAGCAGTCACAGGGGCGCAGTATCCTATGGCTACACCTTC. Residues: CASSHRGAVSYGYTF.

CDR3: CASSYSAWNKETQYF. The CDR3 nucleotides are TGTGCCAGCAGTTACTCGGCGTGGAACAAAGAGACCCAGTACTTC. This chain joins TRBV6-5 and TRBJ2-5; no firm D call. The V gene lost 0 bases and the J gene lost 3 bases, with 11 bases spanning the gap. The CDR3 covers 15 residues. Germline V lookup: CDR1 MNHEY, CDR2 SVGAGI.

CDR3 region: CASSQTQEETQYF. The CDR3 bases are TGTGCCAGCAGCCAAACTCAAGAAGAGACCCAGTACTTC. The chain joins TRBV4-2 to TRBJ2-4; D gene uncertain. Gene TRBJ2-5 matches the end of the DNA better, so the J call may be wrong. This CDR3 comprises 13 residues. Looked up from germline, CDR1 is LGHNA and CDR2 is YNFKEQ.

The chain couples TRBV7-6 to TRBJ2-7; D possibly corresponds to TRBD1 (6 bases). The CDR3 spans 16 residues. Germline lookup yields CDR1 SGHVS and CDR2 FNYEAQ. The V and J ends lost 8 bases and 2 bases respectively, with 22 bases between them. The CDR3 reads CASGASGQSYPYEQYF. DNA of the CDR3: TGTGCCAGCGGTGCCTCAGGACAGTCTTATCCCTACGAGCAGTACTTC.

Of note for this clonotype: The junction shows a germline mismatch at one end, possibly a read error. The V gene is TRBV6-1, the J gene TRBJ1-1; a possible D gene is TRBD1 (6 bases). This CDR3 is built from 15 residues. Germline CDR1 is MNHNS and CDR2 is SASEGT. The CDR3 region is CASSYAGHQNAEAFF. Written as DNA, the CDR3 is TGTGCCAGCAGTTACGCGGGACACCAGAACGCTGAAGCTTTCTTT.

This clonotype showed up just a few times. This chain connects TRBV7-9 to TRBJ1-1; unclear D gene. The germline V gene encodes CDR1 SEHNR and CDR2 FQNEAQ (reference sequence). CDR3 size: 14 residues. V was pared by 3 bases and J by 5 bases, with 13 bases between. CDR3 loop: CASSLVGRLTEAFF. DNA for the CDR3: TGTGCCAGCAGCTTGGTAGGGAGGTTGACTGAAGCTTTCTTT.

The chain has TRBV5-1 and TRBJ2-7; D may correspond to TRBD1 or TRBD2 (5 bases each). Trimming left V 4 bases short and J 3 bases short, with 14 bases between. Germline CDR1 and CDR2: SGHRS and YFSETQ. The CDR3 runs 14 residues. The CDR3 DNA is TGCGCCAGCAGCCGGGACCCTAAGATCTACGAGCAGTACTTC. Protein: CASSRDPKIYEQYF.

This clonotype has a handful of counts. V gene TRBV20-1 combines with J gene TRBJ2-1, with 11 bases fitting TRBD2. The germline V gene encodes CDR1 DFQATT and CDR2 SNEGSKA (reference sequence). The CDR3 length is 15 residues. The J segment lost 6 bases and the V segment lost 4 bases, leaving 8 bases of the junction unmatched. The DNA for the CDR3 is TGCAGTGCTACTAGACTAGCGGGGAAAGGCAATGAGCAGTTCTTC. Its protein is CSATRLAGKGNEQFF.

This clonotype has a handful of counts. This chain links TRBV27 with TRBJ2-7; 9 nucleotides match TRBD2. Germline CDR1 and CDR2: MNHEY and SMNVEV (reference sequence). The CDR3 is made up of 14 amino acids. V gave up 5 bases and J gave up 4 bases; unmatched junction bases: 6. CDR3 sequence (DNA): TGTGCCAGCAGTACACTAGCGGGTCTATACGAGCAGTACTTC. Translating gives CASSTLAGLYEQYF.

V is TRBV5-4 and J is TRBJ2-7, with TRBD2 matching over 10 bases. TRBJ2-5 matches the DNA end more closely, so the J call is doubtful. This CDR3 comprises 15 residues. The germline V gene encodes CDR1 SGHNT and CDR2 YYREEE (reference sequence). Here the CDR3 DNA reads TGTGCCAGCAGCTTAGCGGGGGGGACGGCGGAGACCCAGTACTTC. This encodes CASSLAGGTAETQYF.

The chain is built from TRBV20-1 and TRBJ1-2, with TRBD1 matching 9 bases. After removal of 0 bases from V and 6 bases from J, the junction contained 5 bases not matched to a gene. Germline CDR1 and CDR2: DFQATT and SNEGSKA (reference sequence). This CDR3 contains 14 residues. The CDR3 DNA reads as TGCAGTGCTAGAGACCCCGGGACAGGGAATGGCTACACCTTC. It yields the protein CSARDPGTGNGYTF.

The chain combines TRBV18 with TRBJ2-7; 7 bases are a match to TRBD2. Germline V CDR1 and CDR2: KGHSH, LQKENI. J was trimmed by 3 bases and V by 2 bases; bases with no gene match: 7. This CDR3 is 15 amino acids long. The CDR3, as DNA: TGTGCCAGCTCACCAGGGGGGGTCCCGTTCTACGAGCAGTACTTC. This encodes CASSPGGVPFYEQYF.

Many counts were recorded for this clonotype. The V gene is TRBV27, the J gene TRBJ2-3, with unresolved D. Germline CDR1 MNHEY, CDR2 SMNVEV (reference sequence). Trimming removed 4 bases from V and 4 bases from J, with 6 bases in between. The CDR3 has 12 residues. The DNA for the CDR3 is TGTGCCAGCAGTTCCCCGCCAGATACGCAGTATTTT. Amino acid sequence: CASSSPPDTQYF.

The chain is built from TRBV2 and TRBJ1-5, with D uncertain. Germline CDR1 SNHLY, CDR2 FYNNEI. With 8 bases removed from V and 2 bases from J, the gap between germline ends came to 10 bases. This CDR3 spans 13 amino acids. CDR3 loop: CASVGRGNQPQHF. The CDR3 coding sequence is TGTGCCAGCGTCGGACGGGGCAATCAGCCCCAGCATTTT.

This clonotype was picked up a small number of times. This chain links TRBV4-1 with TRBJ1-1; TRBD1 might be the D (5 bases). This CDR3 is 13 amino acids long. Trimming removed 3 bases at V and 5 bases at J, with 10 bases between. Germline assignment: CDR1 MGHRA and CDR2 YSYEKL. CDR3 protein: CASSHGAGTEAFF. The CDR3 DNA follows: TGCGCCAGCAGCCACGGGGCAGGGACTGAAGCTTTCTTT.

CDR3 sequence: CSVDVGVRYNEQFF. DNA for the CDR3: TGCAGCGTTGATGTAGGGGTTCGCTACAATGAGCAGTTCTTC. V is TRBV29-1 and J is TRBJ2-1; possible D gene TRBD1, 5 bases. The V and J ends lost 3 bases and 3 bases respectively, with 12 bases between them. Germline-derived CDR1 and CDR2 are SQVTM and ANQGSEA. This CDR3 is built from 14 residues.

The chain couples TRBV29-1 to TRBJ2-1; 7 nucleotides line up with TRBD1. V shed 5 bases, J shed 6 bases, and the junction held 13 bases outside the gene matches. CDR1 SQVTM and CDR2 ANQGSEA come from the germline V gene. CDR3 length: 15 residues. The CDR3 reads CSVPPVGGGGNEQFF. CDR3 nucleotide sequence: TGCAGCGTTCCCCCGGTAGGGGGCGGAGGCAATGAGCAGTTCTTC.